These T cell receptor beta chains were read from a single sample in a study of T cell responses to AZD1222 COVID-19 vaccine. The data were produced by immunoSEQ multiplex PCR, yet TCRdb's version contains in-frame clones alone and is incomplete. Altogether under 150,000 clones are present, approximately 93% being singletons, with the ten largest covering about 0.91%. The source was peripheral blood, collected on day 0 of AZD1222 vaccination. These receptor sequences come from an adult in good health. CDR3s include the opening cysteine and the closing phenylalanine or tryptophan. The order of the fields is V gene, CDR3 protein.

>TRBV12-3/TRBV12-4
CASSLGPRETQYF
>TRBV27
CASRPYSNQPQHF
>TRBV7-9
CASSVGGGNYGYTF
>TRBV5-5
CASSWGYSMNTEAFF
>TRBV19
CASSIESHNYGYTF
>TRBV4-1
CASSWQENTEAFF
>TRBV6-5
CASREGGGFLFEQYF
>TRBV27
CAIWDRELGYTF
>TRBV9
CASSYSGGAGRIPHEQYF
>TRBV18
CASSPPGVSVRDYGYTF
>TRBV3-1/TRBV3-2
CASSQEGASKSDTQYF
>TRBV19
CASFKQGISEAFF
>TRBV5-1
CASSSGQRADTQYF
>TRBV9
CASSVGLAGSSYNEQFF
>TRBV5-1
CASSRDSQETQYF
>TRBV11-2
CASSLVGRGGFGGYTF
>TRBV6-6
CASSYSGGNYEQYF
>TRBV4-1
CASSQDSGAGGYTF
>TRBV5-4
CASSLGSDREYF
>TRBV25-1
CASSDLIQGEKLFF
>TRBV4-2
CASSPHSGGDTDTQYF
>TRBV4-1
CASSQGRDSWEETQYF
>TRBV6-5
CASSSLQGYEQYF
>TRBV29-1
CSVGGLAEAFF
>TRBV6-5
CASSFGALEAFF
>TRBV5-5
CASSLLRHETQYF
>TRBV28
CASSLLSLDSSRYGYTF
>TRBV12-3/TRBV12-4
CASSLGPQEGYTF
>TRBV6-1
CASSEMGQGRGSNQPQHF
>TRBV7-9
CASSLVGAKNYGYTF
>TRBV19
CASSIVGRGNEQFF
>TRBV5-6
CASSPGTPQETQYF
>TRBV4-2
CASSQEGTGPANEKLFF